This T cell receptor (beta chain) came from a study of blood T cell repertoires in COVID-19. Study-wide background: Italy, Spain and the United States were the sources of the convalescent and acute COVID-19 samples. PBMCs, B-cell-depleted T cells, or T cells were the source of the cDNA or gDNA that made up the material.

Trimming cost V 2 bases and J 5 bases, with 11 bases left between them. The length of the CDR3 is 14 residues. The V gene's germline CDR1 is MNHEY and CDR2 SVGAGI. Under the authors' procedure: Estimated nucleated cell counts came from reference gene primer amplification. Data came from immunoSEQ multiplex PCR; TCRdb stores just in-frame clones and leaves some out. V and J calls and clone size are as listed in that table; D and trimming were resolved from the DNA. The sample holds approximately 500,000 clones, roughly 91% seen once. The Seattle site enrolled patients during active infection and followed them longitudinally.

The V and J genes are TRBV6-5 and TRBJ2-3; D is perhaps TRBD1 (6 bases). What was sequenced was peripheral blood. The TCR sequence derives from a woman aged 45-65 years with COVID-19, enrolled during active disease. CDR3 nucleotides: TGTGCCAGCAGTTACGGGGTAGGGGGAGATACGCAGTATTTT. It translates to CASSYGVGGDTQYF.